One sample yielded the 7 T cell receptor beta chains listed below, sequenced in a study of cytomegalovirus exposure and HLA in healthy donors. Primers included in the PCR were 60 Vbeta and 13 Jbeta primers. Assay used: immunoSEQ multiplex PCR; TCRdb lists only in-frame clones, some missing. The repertoire holds under 200,000 clones, with roughly 80% as singletons. Input material: PBMCs. All receptors come from a middle-aged woman in good health and CMV-seropositive.

Only a few counts were recorded for this clone. This chain uses TRBV29-1 with TRBJ2-3; weak D call: TRBD2 (6 bases). The V end was cut by 1 base, the J end by 1 base, with 12 bases between. Germline CDR1 and CDR2: SQVTM and ANQGSEA. The CDR3 consists of 15 residues. Here the CDR3 DNA reads TGCAGCGTTGAAGGGGCGGGGATTGGCACAGATACGCAGTATTTT. Translated: CSVEGAGIGTDTQYF.

The chain uses TRBV27 and TRBJ2-5, with 12 bases aligning to TRBD1. Trimming at V came to 1 base and at J to 5 bases, leaving 2 bases not matched to a gene. This CDR3 has 15 amino acids. The germline V gene has CDR1 MNHEY and CDR2 SMNVEV (reference sequence). CDR3 sequence: CASSLWGTGGETQYF. The CDR3 DNA reads as TGTGCCAGCAGTTTATGGGGGACAGGGGGCGAGACCCAGTACTTC.

J is TRBJ2-7 and V is TRBV30; 11 nucleotides match TRBD1. Unmatched junction bases numbered 9, after V lost 2 bases and J lost 9 bases. In germline, CDR1 is GTSNPN, CDR2 SVGIG (reference sequence). The CDR3 length is 14 residues. CDR3 residues: CAWSKGQGVNGQYF. The CDR3 nucleotides are TGTGCCTGGAGTAAGGGACAGGGGGTAAACGGGCAGTACTTC.

J is TRBJ2-1 and V is TRBV28, with a tentative D call TRBD2 (6 bases). There are 17 residues in the CDR3. Germline V CDR1 and CDR2: MDHEN, SYDVKM. Deletions cut 3 bases from V and 5 bases from J, with 20 bases between. The CDR3 here is CASSLRPLGGQDNEQFF. The CDR3 DNA reads TGTGCCAGCAGTTTGAGGCCCCTCGGAGGGCAGGACAATGAGCAGTTCTTC.

This chain links TRBV6-5 with TRBJ1-1; tentative D call: TRBD1 (5 bases). The CDR3 is 13 residues long. Germline CDR1 reads MNHEY; CDR2 reads SVGAGI. V lost 6 bases, J lost 1 base, and 9 bases lay in between. The CDR3 DNA follows: TGTGCCAGCAGATCCGACAGGAACACTGAAGCTTTCTTT. This translates into CASRSDRNTEAFF.

In this sample, this clone turned up once. This chain uses TRBV7-9 with TRBJ1-3; D gene unclear. CDR1 and CDR2 (germline): SEHNR, FQNEAQ (reference sequence). V was cut by 8 bases and J by 2 bases, with 13 bases left in between. This CDR3 has 14 residues. CDR3 coding DNA: TGTGCCAGCGTCAGACGCCGGGCTGGAAACACCATATATTTT. This translates into CASVRRRAGNTIYF.

With respect to this clone: The junction departs from the called germline gene at one end, perhaps through a read error. The chain carries TRBV27 and TRBJ1-5; D unresolved. This CDR3 has 15 amino acids. Germline assignment: CDR1 MNHEY and CDR2 SMNVEV (reference sequence). CDR3 bases: TGTGCCAACAGTGGACTGGTGGGGAGCAATCAGCCCCAGCATTTT. Amino acid sequence: CANSGLVGSNQPQHF.